This T cell receptor beta chain is from a study of blood T cell repertoires in COVID-19. Study-wide background: The origin of the acute and convalescent COVID-19 samples was the United States, Italy and Spain. The cDNA or gDNA used as material had been derived from T cells, B-cell-depleted T cells, or PBMCs.

The authors' processing: Using reference gene primer amplification, nucleated cell counts were estimated. Sequenced by immunoSEQ multiplex PCR; TCRdb stores in-frame clones only, minus some. That table gives V, J and clone size, and the DNA gave D and trimming. The sample has about 130,000 clones, more than 80% seen once. Germline CDR1 and CDR2: GTSNPN and SVGIG (reference sequence). The V end was cut by 0 bases, the J end by 6 bases, with 12 bases between. The CDR3 loop spans 13 amino acids. The V call is TRBV30, the J call TRBJ2-7; D may be TRBD2 (5 bases). Sequencing input: peripheral blood. This receptor was taken from a woman aged 55-69 years with acute or convalescent COVID-19. CDR3 coding DNA: TGTGCCTGGAGTGTACCCCAGAGGGCCGAGCAGTACTTC. Translated: CAWSVPQRAEQYF.